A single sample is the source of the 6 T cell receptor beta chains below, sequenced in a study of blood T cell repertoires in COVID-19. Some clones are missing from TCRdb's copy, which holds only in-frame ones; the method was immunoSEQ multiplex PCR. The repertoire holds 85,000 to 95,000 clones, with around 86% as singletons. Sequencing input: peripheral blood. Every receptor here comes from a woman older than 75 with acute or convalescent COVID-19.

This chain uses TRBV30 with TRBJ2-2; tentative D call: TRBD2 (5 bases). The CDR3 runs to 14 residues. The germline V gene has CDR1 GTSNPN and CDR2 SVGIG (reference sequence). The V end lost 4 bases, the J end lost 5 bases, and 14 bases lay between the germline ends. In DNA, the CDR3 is TGTGCCTGGAAGCGGTCAGGCGGGACCGGGGAGCTGTTTTTT. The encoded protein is CAWKRSGGTGELFF.

The DNA for the CDR3 is TGTGCCAGCAAGGGACTACTCTCGCTCTACGAGCAGTACTTC. This codes for CASKGLLSLYEQYF. The chain is built from TRBV6-5 and TRBJ2-7, with TRBD2 identical over 7 bases. Germline V CDR1 and CDR2: MNHEY, SVGAGI. The V segment lost 7 bases and the J segment 3 bases; nucleotides outside the gene matches: 9. The CDR3 contains 14 residues.

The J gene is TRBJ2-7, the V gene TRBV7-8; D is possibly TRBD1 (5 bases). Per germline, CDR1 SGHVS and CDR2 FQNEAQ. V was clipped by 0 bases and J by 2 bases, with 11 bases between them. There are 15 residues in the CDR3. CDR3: CASSLADTSPYEQYF. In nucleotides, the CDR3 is TGTGCCAGCAGCTTAGCGGACACCTCCCCCTACGAGCAGTACTTC.

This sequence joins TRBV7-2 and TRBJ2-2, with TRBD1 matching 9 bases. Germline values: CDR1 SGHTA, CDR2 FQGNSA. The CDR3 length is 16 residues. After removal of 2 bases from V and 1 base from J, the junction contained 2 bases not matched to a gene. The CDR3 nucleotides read TGTGCCAGCAGCTTAAGGGACAGGGTGAACACCGGGGAGCTGTTTTTT. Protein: CASSLRDRVNTGELFF.

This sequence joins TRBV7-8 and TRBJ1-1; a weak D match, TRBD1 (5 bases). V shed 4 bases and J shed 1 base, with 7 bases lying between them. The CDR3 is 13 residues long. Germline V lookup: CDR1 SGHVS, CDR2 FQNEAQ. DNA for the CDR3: TGTGCCAGCAGCTCCGACAGGAACACTGAAGCTTTCTTT. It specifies CASSSDRNTEAFF.

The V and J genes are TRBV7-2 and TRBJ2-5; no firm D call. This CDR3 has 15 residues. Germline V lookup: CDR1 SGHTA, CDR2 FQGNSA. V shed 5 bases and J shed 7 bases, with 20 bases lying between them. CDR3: CASSLSAGSLGTQYF. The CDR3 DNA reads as TGTGCCAGCAGCCTTTCCGCCGGGTCCCTCGGGACCCAGTACTTC.